One sample yielded the 27 T cell receptor beta chains listed below, sequenced in a study of shared clonotypes between healthy human individuals. It was CD45RO-negative cells, positively selected for CCR7, that made up naive CD8 cells, with terminally differentiated effector memory CD45RA+ cells excluded. Produced via immunoSEQ multiplex PCR; TCRdb's table is partial and in-frame only. The sample lists 2 million to 2.5 million clones, 85% to 95% seen once, with more than 1.5% in the top ten. Material for sequencing was naive CD8+ T cells from PBMCs. The receptor source for this set is a man between 18 and 29 years old in good health. Some clones in this sample may be carry-over from other donors' samples.

The rearrangement uses TRBV6-1 and TRBJ2-7; tentatively, D is TRBD1 (6 bases). This CDR3 has 12 residues. The V gene's germline CDR1 is MNHNS and CDR2 SASEGT. V was cut by 10 bases and J by 7 bases, with 17 bases left in between. The CDR3 region is CATLLQGWEQYF. The CDR3 DNA sequence: TGTGCCACCCTACTACAGGGCTGGGAGCAGTACTTC.

This chain joins TRBV7-9 and TRBJ2-7, with D possibly being TRBD1 (5 bases). The germline gives CDR1 SEHNR, CDR2 FQNEAQ (reference sequence). Trimming left V 2 bases short and J 1 base short, with 18 bases between. CDR3 length equals 17 residues. In DNA form, the CDR3 reads TGTGCCAGCAGCTTATTTGAAAGACAGTTTCGTTCCTACGAGCAGTACTTC. This encodes CASSLFERQFRSYEQYF.

This chain connects TRBV7-6 to TRBJ2-1; 12 bases are shared with TRBD2. Germline V gene data show CDR1 as SGHVS and CDR2 as FNYEAQ. V lost 3 bases and J lost 4; bases outside the gene matches: 1. The length of the CDR3 is 15 residues. CDR3 nucleotide sequence: TGTGCCAGCAGCTTCGGGACTAGCGGGTACAATGAGCAGTTCTTC. Amino acids: CASSFGTSGYNEQFF.

This chain joins TRBV9 and TRBJ2-1; the D call may be TRBD1 or TRBD2 (5 bases each). This CDR3 comprises 15 residues. V was clipped by 3 bases and J by 9 bases, with 19 bases between them. Germline CDR1 is SGDLS and CDR2 is YYNGEE. In nucleotides, the CDR3 is TGTGCCAGCAGCGAGCCGGGCCCCCCGAGGGGTGAGCAGTTCTTC. This encodes CASSEPGPPRGEQFF.

Worth noting for this clone: Additional DNA sequences in this sample encode the identical CDR3. The V gene is TRBV27, the J gene TRBJ2-6, with D maybe TRBD1 (5 bases). V dropped 4 bases and J dropped 4 bases, with 5 bases sitting between them. The CDR3 spans 13 residues. Germline V gene lookup returns CDR1 MNHEY and CDR2 SMNVEV (reference sequence). The CDR3 DNA reads TGTGCCAGCAGTTGGACAGGGGCCAACGTCCTGACTTTC. It yields the protein CASSWTGANVLTF.

A word on this clone: Distinct nucleotide sequences in the sample also encode this CDR3. The chain recombines TRBV5-1 with TRBJ2-7; maybe TRBD2 (5 bases). V was cut by 4 bases and J by 0 bases, with 11 bases left in between. The CDR3 is made up of 14 amino acids. CDR1 and CDR2 (germline): SGHRS, YFSETQ. The CDR3 region is CASSLSGSSYEQYF. CDR3 bases: TGCGCCAGCAGCCTCAGCGGTTCCTCCTACGAGCAGTACTTC.

The chain joins TRBV30 to TRBJ2-7, with 9 bases fitting TRBD1. The V gene end was trimmed by 2 bases and the J gene end by 3 bases; junction bases not matched to a gene: 5. Germline V gene data show CDR1 as GTSNPN and CDR2 as SVGIG (reference sequence). The CDR3 is 14 residues long. The CDR3 loop reads CAWSPGTGYYEQYF. CDR3 DNA: TGTGCCTGGAGTCCCGGGACAGGGTACTACGAGCAGTACTTC.

The CDR3 loop reads CASRELNFYEQYF. The CDR3 DNA is TGTGCCAGCAGGGAGCTAAACTTCTACGAGCAGTACTTC. The V gene is TRBV11-2, the J gene TRBJ2-7, with no clear D. The V gene's germline CDR1 is SGHAT and CDR2 FQNNGV. The CDR3 consists of 13 residues. V gave up 6 bases and J gave up 3 bases, with 12 bases separating them.

The V gene is TRBV27, the J gene TRBJ2-3, with a possible D match to TRBD2 (7 bases). V shed 6 bases and J shed 2 bases, with 21 bases lying between them. The CDR3 has 17 residues. Germline V gene lookup returns CDR1 MNHEY and CDR2 SMNVEV (reference sequence). Written as DNA, the CDR3 is TGTGCCAGCAGCGGCCAGGGGTCTAGCGGATACACAGATACGCAGTATTTT. It encodes CASSGQGSSGYTDTQYF.

In nucleotides, the CDR3 is TGCGCCAGCACCGGACAGGGGGGGCAGCAGTACTTC. It yields the protein CASTGQGGQQYF. The chain uses TRBV10-1 and TRBJ2-7; 10 bases fit TRBD1. The CDR3 is 12 amino acids. The trim removed 7 bases at V and 8 bases at J, leaving 5 bases unmatched. Germline V gives CDR1 WNHNN, CDR2 SYGVQD (reference sequence).

V is TRBV9 and J is TRBJ1-5, with D tentatively TRBD1 (5 bases). Germline-derived CDR1 and CDR2 are SGDLS and YYNGEE. Trimming pared 5 bases from V and 4 bases from J, leaving 19 bases between. This CDR3 spans 16 amino acids. The CDR3 DNA reads TGTGCCAGCAGTAGGGACTATGGTTCGGGGAATCAGCCCCAGCATTTT. This sequence encodes CASSRDYGSGNQPQHF.

The V and J genes are TRBV5-4 and TRBJ1-2, with 8 bases aligning to TRBD1. Trimming took 2 bases from V and 0 from J; bases not matched to a gene: 12. This CDR3 has 18 residues. Germline V CDR1 and CDR2: SGHNT, YYREEE (reference sequence). DNA for the CDR3: TGTGCCAGCAGCTTACCGGACAGGGAAAGGAAAGCTAACTATGGCTACACCTTC. It is translated as CASSLPDRERKANYGYTF. The complete variable domain, with remaining parts taken from reference TRBV5-4 and TRBJ1-2, reads ETGVTQSPTHLIKTRGQQVTLRCSSQSGHNTVSWYQQALGQGPQFIFQYYREEENGRGNFPPRFSGLQFPNYSSELNVNALELDDSALYLCASSLPDRERKANYGYTFGSGTRLTVV.

V usage is TRBV5-1 and J usage is TRBJ2-7, with 9 bases that match TRBD2. Germline V lookup: CDR1 SGHRS, CDR2 YFSETQ. The CDR3 runs 23 residues. Trimming at V came to 0 bases and at J to 2 bases, leaving 27 bases not matched to a gene. CDR3 in amino acids: CASSLAISPHPGMTSGPTYEQYF. In nucleotides, the CDR3 is TGCGCCAGCAGCTTGGCCATTTCCCCCCACCCTGGTATGACTAGCGGACCGACCTACGAGCAGTACTTC.

The chain is built from TRBV30 and TRBJ2-7; no clear D gene. Germline loops: CDR1 GTSNPN, CDR2 SVGIG (reference sequence). Trimming took 5 bases from V and 0 from J, leaving 17 bases between them. The CDR3 length is 15 residues. The CDR3 is CAWGPGPASSYEQYF. CDR3 bases: TGTGCCTGGGGGCCCGGGCCTGCCAGCTCCTACGAGCAGTACTTC.

This clone was observed a single time. The V gene is TRBV7-8, the J gene TRBJ2-7; 7 positions match TRBD1. V gave up 4 bases and J gave up 2 bases; unmatched junction bases: 5. The germline gives CDR1 SGHVS, CDR2 FQNEAQ. The CDR3 totals 14 residues. The CDR3 region is CASSSDRAPYEQYF. CDR3 sequence (DNA): TGTGCCAGCAGCTCAGACAGGGCACCCTACGAGCAGTACTTC.

The genes are TRBV28 and TRBJ2-7; 7 bases fit TRBD1. The V gene's germline CDR1 is MDHEN and CDR2 SYDVKM. CDR3 length: 15 amino acids. The junction had 11 bases not matched to a gene; V was cut back by 6 bases and J by 3 bases. The CDR3 sequence: CASSSRLWDSYEQYF. CDR3 sequence (DNA): TGTGCCAGCAGCTCACGATTATGGGACAGCTACGAGCAGTACTTC.

Only one count was recorded for this clone. The chain is built from TRBV7-9 and TRBJ1-2; D unclear. Trimming stripped 5 bases from V and 8 bases from J, with 21 bases between. Germline CDR1 SEHNR, CDR2 FQNEAQ (reference sequence). The CDR3 spans 15 residues. CDR3 protein: CASSIAGLIREGYTF. Here the CDR3 DNA reads TGTGCCAGCAGCATCGCAGGACTGATAAGGGAAGGCTACACCTTC.

The J gene is TRBJ1-3, the V gene TRBV13; D remains ambiguous. The CDR3 contains 16 residues. Germline V gene data show CDR1 as PRHDT and CDR2 as FYEKMQ (reference sequence). Trimming shortened V by 6 bases and J by 1 base, and 16 bases separated the two germline ends. The chain's CDR3 is CASRQPLDPSGNTIYF. In DNA form, the CDR3 reads TGTGCCAGCAGACAGCCTTTAGATCCTTCTGGAAACACCATATATTTT.

The gene calls are TRBV29-1 and TRBJ1-2, with 8 bases identical to TRBD1. CDR3 length: 13 amino acids. The germline gives CDR1 SQVTM, CDR2 ANQGSEA. V shed 6 bases and J 3 bases; nucleotides not matched to a gene: 6. The CDR3 spells CSVARQGHYGYTF. Written as DNA, the CDR3 is TGCAGCGTCGCCCGACAGGGGCACTATGGCTACACCTTC.

V is TRBV10-3 and J is TRBJ1-1; TRBD1 matches 11 bases. This CDR3 has 15 amino acids. V lost 4 bases to trimming and J lost 5 bases; unmatched junction nucleotides: 6. The germline V gene encodes CDR1 ENHRY and CDR2 SYGVKD. The CDR3 DNA is TGTGCCATCAGTGCTCGGACAGGGGGCAGGACTGAAGCTTTCTTT. This encodes CAISARTGGRTEAFF.

This chain links TRBV25-1 with TRBJ2-1, with TRBD2 matching over 7 bases. This CDR3 region has 15 residues. Germline V gene sequence: CDR1 MGHDK, CDR2 SYGVNS. With 1 base clipped from V and 4 bases from J, the junction kept 4 bases outside the gene matches. As DNA, the CDR3 is TGTGCCAGCAGTGAATGGGGTAGCGGGTACAATGAGCAGTTCTTC. This translates into CASSEWGSGYNEQFF.

J is TRBJ2-7 and V is TRBV5-4; D unresolved. V lost 0 bases, J lost 0 bases, and 10 bases lay in between. The CDR3 is 15 residues long. CDR1 is SGHNT and CDR2 is YYREEE in the germline V gene (reference sequence). DNA of the CDR3: TGTGCCAGCAGCTTGGGCCTGGGTCCCTCCTACGAGCAGTACTTC. This codes for CASSLGLGPSYEQYF.

Worth noting for this clone: The same CDR3 arises from other DNA sequences in this sample as well. The rearrangement joins TRBV7-6 to TRBJ2-3, with D unresolved. Trimming took off 1 base at V and 6 bases at J, with 5 bases between the two ends. The V gene's germline CDR1 is SGHVS and CDR2 FNYEAQ. The CDR3 is made up of 12 amino acids. The CDR3 DNA is TGTGCCAGCAGCTTAGGGGCCGATACGCAGTATTTT. Translation gives CASSLGADTQYF.

The chain joins TRBV4-1 to TRBJ2-1; TRBD2 might be the D (5 bases). Germline lookup yields CDR1 MGHRA and CDR2 YSYEKL. With 4 bases removed from V and 6 bases from J, the gap between germline ends came to 19 bases. The CDR3 totals 16 residues. DNA for the CDR3: TGCGCCAGCAGCCGCTCCAACGGGATCGGCGCCAATGAGCAGTTCTTC. It codes for CASSRSNGIGANEQFF.

This clone was seen just once. The V and J genes are TRBV19 and TRBJ1-5; possibly TRBD1 for D (5 bases). Germline V lookup: CDR1 LNHDA, CDR2 SQIVND (reference sequence). Deletions cut 3 bases from V and 3 bases from J, with 9 bases between. The CDR3 has 14 amino acids. The CDR3 region is CASSMWDHNQPQHF. The CDR3 nucleotides are TGTGCCAGTAGTATGTGGGACCACAATCAGCCCCAGCATTTT. The entire variable domain, with the rest obtained from reference TRBV19 and TRBJ1-5, is as follows: DGGITQSPKYLFRKEGQNVTLSCEQNLNHDAMYWYRQDPGQGLRLIYYSQIVNDFQKGDIAEGYSVSREKKESFPLTVTSAQKNPTAFYLCASSMWDHNQPQHFGDGTRLSIL.

V gene TRBV27 combines with J gene TRBJ2-1; the D gene is possibly TRBD2 (6 bases). Trimming removed 6 bases from V and 7 bases from J, with 16 bases in between. The germline V gene encodes CDR1 MNHEY and CDR2 SMNVEV (reference sequence). This CDR3 contains 14 residues. CDR3 sequence reads: CASSRGGPANEQFF. The CDR3 nucleotides are TGTGCCAGCAGCCGAGGAGGGCCCGCAAATGAGCAGTTCTTC.

This clone was detected only a few times. J is TRBJ2-7 and V is TRBV7-2, with D perhaps matching TRBD1 or TRBD2 (6 bases each). Trimming shortened V by 5 bases and J by 3 bases, and 17 bases separated the two germline ends. The CDR3 is 15 residues long. Germline lookup yields CDR1 SGHTA and CDR2 FQGNSA. CDR3 loop: CASSLLVGGGYEQYF. CDR3 nucleotide sequence: TGTGCCAGCAGCCTGCTCGTGGGGGGCGGCTACGAGCAGTACTTC.